This T cell receptor (beta chain) was recovered during a study of breast tumors, draining lymph nodes, adjacent tissues (dated by TCRdb to about 2016). Regarding the complete study: Breast cancer patients provided tumor, adjacent nontumor tissue and axillary lymph nodes, and the study compared the TCR beta repertoires across these three sources. In human breast cancer, the study set out to evaluate how tumor, surrounding tissue and draining lymph node repertoires relate to one another and whether T cells may move between these sites. What the research found in general, with its limitations: The study presented the conclusion that tumor T cells originate in lymph nodes as consistent with a hypothesis, not as something directly demonstrated. The similarity between tumor and nontumor tissue repertoires was significantly greater in luminal-like breast cancer than in basal-like breast cancer. Tumors showed preferential V and J gene usage, and their T-cell repertoire diversity fell below that of lymph nodes yet above that of nontumor tissue. A scenario in which most tumor T cells derive from the lymph node and then expand within tumor tissue was judged to be consistent with the data.

Lymph node samples were obtained from the axillary draining lymph nodes of breast cancer patients. This clonotype was recorded at least ten times. Its antigen is not yet known. No much larger clone is present one base from it, and per-base qualities are unavailable. The germline V gene yields SGHDN for CDR1 and FVKESK for CDR2. V is clipped by 2 bases and J by 0 bases, and the sequence between their germline boundaries is 1 base long. Including cysteine and phenylalanine, the CDR3 has 12 amino acids. Here the CDR3 DNA is all that survives: 36 bases in frame from base 1. Sequencing took place on an Illumina HiSeq 2000. TCR beta chain libraries were generated by multiplex PCR amplification. The amplified TCR beta chain products were analyzed by high-throughput sequencing. TCRdb trimmed the raw reads at Q25, called clones with MiXCR and kept productive beta chains. Records with the same CDR3 protein are collapsed into one entry carrying the most frequent genes and DNA. The sample data list 130,000 or so distinct CDR3 sequences, and about 30% of these were observed just once. The top ten clonotypes cover 2.3% of the sample.

The sample was axillary lymph node tissue. The TCR comes from a female donor with breast cancer. Some clones in this sample may be carry-over from other donors' samples. The V and J genes are TRBV14 and TRBJ2-5, with the D gene too uncertain to name. The CDR3 loop reads CASSQNQETQYF. The DNA sequence is given as TGTGCCAGCAGCCAAAACCAAGAGACCCAGTACTTC.